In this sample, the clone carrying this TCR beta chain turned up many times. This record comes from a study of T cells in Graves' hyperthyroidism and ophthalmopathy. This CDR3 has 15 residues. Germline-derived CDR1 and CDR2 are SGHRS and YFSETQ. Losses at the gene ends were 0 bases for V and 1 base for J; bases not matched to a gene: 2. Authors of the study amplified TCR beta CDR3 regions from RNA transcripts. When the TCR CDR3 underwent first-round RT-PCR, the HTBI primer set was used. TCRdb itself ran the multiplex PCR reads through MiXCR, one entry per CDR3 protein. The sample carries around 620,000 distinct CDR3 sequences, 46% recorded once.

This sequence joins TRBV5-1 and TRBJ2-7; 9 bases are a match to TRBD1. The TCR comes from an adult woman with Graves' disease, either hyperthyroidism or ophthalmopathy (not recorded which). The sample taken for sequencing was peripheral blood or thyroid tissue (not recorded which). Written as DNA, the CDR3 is TGCGCCAGCAGCTTGGGGGGACAGGGATCCTACGAGCAGTACTTC. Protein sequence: CASSLGGQGSYEQYF.